This TCR beta chain appears in the sequencing data of a study of T cell responses to AZD1222 COVID-19 vaccine. Study conclusions and caveats: Nearly half of the spike-specific TCRs reportedly recognize variant regions that carry no mutations. Repertoire sampling happened only post peak T cell response.

Sequencing used immunoSEQ multiplex PCR; TCRdb keeps in-frame clones, though not all of them. This table has around 120,000 clones, roughly 91% appearing once. As to this clone: Its specificity is unknown.

Whether given at about 4 or about 12 weeks, second doses were pooled. The CDR3 length is 12 residues. V was cut by 4 bases and J by 8 bases, with 11 bases left in between. Looked up from germline, CDR1 is SEHNR and CDR2 is FQNEAQ (reference sequence). The chain is built from TRBV7-9 and TRBJ1-2; D is unresolved. This specimen was peripheral blood, taken 28 days after the second AZD1222 dose. The source of this sequence is an adult who received the AZD1222 COVID-19 vaccine. The CDR3 sequence: CASSSPPMGYTF. CDR3 bases: TGTGCCAGCAGCTCCCCCCCTATGGGCTACACCTTC.